These 26 T cell receptor beta chains came from one sample sequenced in a study of early T cells in non-severe SARS-CoV-2 infection. TCRdb used MiXCR to reprocess the 5' RACE reads, holding one entry per CDR3 protein. The table includes tens of thousands of distinct CDR3 sequences, approximately 6% detected once. The specimen sequenced was whole blood. Every receptor here comes from an adult who was a healthcare worker with PCR-confirmed SARS-CoV-2 infection or an uninfected control (not recorded which).

This clonotype was recorded many times. The chain links TRBV4-1 to TRBJ1-1; tentative D call: TRBD1 (6 bases). The CDR3 extends over 14 amino acids. Trimming removed 3 bases from V and 3 bases from J, with 11 bases in between. Per the germline V gene, CDR1 is MGHRA and CDR2 is YSYEKL. The CDR3 nucleotides read TGCGCCAGCAGCCATGGAAGGGGGTACACTGAAGCTTTCTTT. Amino acid sequence: CASSHGRGYTEAFF.

Ten or more counts support this clonotype. The genes are TRBV21-1 and TRBJ1-5; the DNA was not used to check the table's D call, TRBD1. TRBV21-1 is a pseudogene segment. The CDR3 consists of 15 residues. The CDR3: CASSKAGGSNQPQHF. DNA of the CDR3: TGTGCCAGCAGCAAAGCGGGGGGAAGCAATCAGCCCCAGCATTTT.

This clonotype was detected ten times or more. The V and J genes are TRBV3-2 and TRBJ2-7; the table's D call TRBD2 went unverified against the DNA. TRBV3-2 is given as a pseudogene. This CDR3 contains 14 residues. CDR3 sequence reads: CASTVGGLLYEQYV. In DNA, the CDR3 is TGTGCCAGCACAGTAGGGGGACTACTCTACGAGCAGTACGTC.

This clonotype occurred many times. The CDR3 here is CASSLEGRGRVAKNIQYF. The CDR3 DNA follows: TGTGCCAGCAGCTTGGAGGGGCGAGGGCGTGTAGCCAAAAACATTCAGTACTTC. The chain employs TRBV5-6 and TRBJ2-4, with D tentatively TRBD1 or TRBD2 (5 bases each). The CDR3 runs 18 residues. Trimming left V 0 bases short and J 0 bases short, with 16 bases between. Germline values: CDR1 SGHDT, CDR2 YYEEEE.

The sample holds many counts of this clonotype. This chain links TRBV30 with TRBJ2-7; 10 positions match TRBD1. The V gene's germline CDR1 is GTSNPN and CDR2 SVGIG (reference sequence). The CDR3 length is 18 residues. J lost 2 bases, V lost 2 bases, and 15 bases had no gene match. The CDR3 loop reads CAWSRVVTGTGVPYEQYV. The CDR3 DNA reads as TGTGCCTGGAGTCGGGTTGTAACCGGGACAGGGGTCCCCTACGAGCAGTACGTC.

In its sample, this clonotype was seen many times. The V and J genes are TRBV10-3 and TRBJ2-7, with D possibly being TRBD2 (6 bases). Germline V lookup: CDR1 ENHRY, CDR2 SYGVKD. There are 15 residues in the CDR3. Trimming pared 0 bases from V and 1 base from J, leaving 10 bases between. CDR3 coding DNA: TGTGCCATCAGTGAGTCGGAGGGACGGTCCTACGAGCAGTACTTC. This translates into CAISESEGRSYEQYF.

This clonotype has ten or more counts. V usage is TRBV6-5 and J usage is TRBJ2-5, with 7 bases that match TRBD2. Trimming removed 0 bases from V and 4 bases from J; junction bases left unmatched: 2. The CDR3 spans 14 residues. Looked up from germline, CDR1 is MNHEY and CDR2 is SVGAGI. The CDR3 is CASSYSPGGETQYF. The CDR3 DNA is TGTGCCAGCAGTTACTCTCCGGGGGGAGAGACCCAGTACTTC.

CDR3 in amino acids: CASSPGRGDEQFF. The CDR3 bases are TGTGCCAGCTCACCGGGCCGGGGGGATGAGCAGTTCTTC. V and J are TRBV18 and TRBJ2-1; TRBD2 matches 7 bases. CDR3 length equals 13 residues. The V gene's germline CDR1 is KGHSH and CDR2 LQKENI. V shed 3 bases and J 8 bases; nucleotides not matched to a gene: 4. Full variable domain (missing parts from reference TRBV18 and TRBJ2-1): NAGVMQNPRHLVRRRGQEARLRCSPMKGHSHVYWYRQLPEEGLKFMVYLQKENIIDESGMPKERFSAEFPKEGPSILRIQQVVRGDSAAYFCASSPGRGDEQFFGPGTRLTVL.

The sample holds many counts of this clonotype. The V call is TRBV12-3 or TRBV12-4, the J call TRBJ1-1; no clear D. V shed 0 bases and J shed 6 bases, with 20 bases lying between them. This CDR3 region has 17 residues. CDR3 in DNA: TGTGCCAGCAGTTTAGCGGGTTGGGAACAGCCCGTCGCTGAAGCTTTCTTT. Amino acids: CASSLAGWEQPVAEAFF.

There are a few counts of this clonotype. This rearrangement joins TRBV20-1 to TRBJ1-1; D is unclear. Per the germline V gene, CDR1 is DFQATT and CDR2 is SNEGSKA (reference sequence). The CDR3 is 11 amino acids. Trimming stripped 6 bases from V and 0 bases from J, with 5 bases between. The chain's CDR3 is CSAILNTEAFF. CDR3 nucleotides: TGCAGTGCCATCTTGAACACTGAAGCTTTCTTT.

At least ten counts were recorded for this clonotype. The chain recombines TRBV19 with TRBJ2-3; 7 bases align to TRBD1. From germline, CDR1 is LNHDA and CDR2 SQIVND (reference sequence). The CDR3 contains 14 residues. The J segment lost 9 bases and the V segment lost 5 bases, leaving 11 bases of the junction unmatched. CDR3 protein: CASSWGQRIVTQYF. DNA of the CDR3: TGTGCCAGTAGTTGGGGACAGCGGATAGTGACGCAGTATTTT.

This clonotype was counted ten times or more. The chain joins TRBV29-1 to TRBJ1-1, with TRBD1 matching 7 bases. J lost 4 bases, V lost 6 bases, and 5 bases had no gene match. Germline assignment: CDR1 SQVTM and CDR2 ANQGSEA. The CDR3 extends over 12 amino acids. The CDR3 DNA reads as TGCAGCGTGGGGACAGTCCGCACTGAAGCTTTCTTT. Its translation is CSVGTVRTEAFF. Using reference TRBV29-1 and TRBJ1-1 for the parts outside the CDR3, the full variable domain is SAVISQKPSRDICQRGTSLTIQCQVDSQVTMMFWYRQQPGQSLTLIATANQGSEATYESGFVIDKFPISRPNLTFSTLTVSNMSPEDSSIYLCSVGTVRTEAFFGQGTRLTVV.

In its sample, this clonotype was seen many times. The V call is TRBV6-6, the J call TRBJ2-1; D remains unclear. Trimming pared 4 bases from V and 9 bases from J, leaving 10 bases between. CDR1 and CDR2 (germline): MNHNY, SVGAGI (reference sequence). The CDR3 contains 12 residues. CDR3 residues: CASSSHPGEQFF. CDR3 coding DNA: TGTGCCAGCAGTTCCCATCCCGGTGAGCAGTTCTTC.

This clonotype was observed at least ten times. V and J are TRBV7-2 and TRBJ2-1; D uncertain. V lost 1 base, J lost 6 bases, and 10 bases lay in between. CDR1 is SGHTA and CDR2 is FQGNSA in the germline V gene. The CDR3 runs 14 residues. The CDR3 is CASSLVPFRNEQFF. In DNA form, the CDR3 reads TGTGCCAGCAGCTTAGTCCCATTCCGCAATGAGCAGTTCTTC.

This clonotype was counted at least ten times. The gene calls are TRBV11-2 and TRBJ1-5; D remains unclear. Trimming removed 1 base at V and 0 bases at J, with 10 bases between. The CDR3 has 16 amino acids. CDR1 is SGHAT and CDR2 is FQNNGV in the germline V gene. The CDR3 bases are TGTGCCAGCAGCTTAGGTCCACCTCATAGCAATCAGCCCCAGCATTTT. Translating it yields CASSLGPPHSNQPQHF.

This clonotype was observed at least ten times. The J gene is TRBJ1-6, the V gene TRBV9; 7 nucleotides match TRBD1. This CDR3 contains 15 residues. CDR1 and CDR2 from the germline V gene are SGDLS and YYNGEE. Germline trimming cut 2 bases from V and 5 bases from J; bases unmatched to any gene: 4. The CDR3 is CASSVGQLNNSPLHF. The CDR3 DNA follows: TGTGCCAGCAGCGTGGGACAGCTTAATAATTCACCCCTCCACTTT.

This clonotype occurred a few times. The chain carries TRBV6-2 or TRBV6-3 and TRBJ2-1, with TRBD2 identical over 8 bases. V gave up 8 bases and J gave up 5 bases; unmatched junction bases: 8. CDR3 length: 14 amino acids. CDR1 MNHEY and CDR2 SVGEGT come from the germline V gene. CDR3 DNA: TGTGCCAGCGGACGCGCACTAGCGGACAATGAGCAGTTCTTC. Translated: CASGRALADNEQFF.

This clonotype was recorded at least ten times. J is TRBJ2-1 and V is TRBV19, with 9 bases fitting TRBD2. The junction had 9 bases not matched to a gene; V was cut back by 5 bases and J by 7 bases. Germline CDR1 reads LNHDA; CDR2 reads SQIVND (reference sequence). The CDR3 covers 15 residues. CDR3 in DNA: TGTGCCAGTAGTGCGGCAGCGGGAGGTGGGAATGAGCAGTTCTTC. Amino acid sequence: CASSAAAGGGNEQFF.

The rearrangement joins TRBV20-1 to TRBJ2-2, with 9 bases identical to TRBD2. Germline V gene lookup returns CDR1 DFQATT and CDR2 SNEGSKA (reference sequence). With 3 bases clipped from V and 1 base from J, the junction kept 0 bases outside the gene matches. The CDR3 is made up of 14 amino acids. CDR3 region: CSARTSGNTGELFF. As DNA, the CDR3 is TGCAGTGCTAGGACTAGCGGGAACACCGGGGAGCTGTTTTTT.

This clonotype showed up many times. The chain couples TRBV4-3 to TRBJ1-1, with D unresolved. The CDR3 is made up of 17 amino acids. CDR1 LGHNA and CDR2 YSLEER come from the germline V gene. Trimming removed 3 bases at V and 5 bases at J, with 22 bases between. The CDR3 spells CASSQGVSGPSGTEAFF. The DNA for the CDR3 is TGCGCCAGCAGCCAGGGTGTTTCTGGCCCCTCGGGGACTGAAGCTTTCTTT.

This clonotype was seen repeatedly, ten times or more. The chain combines TRBV24-1 with TRBJ2-1; no definite D call. The germline CDR1 and CDR2 sequences are KGHDR and SFDVKD. The CDR3 covers 11 residues. Trimming removed 7 bases from V and 4 bases from J, with 4 bases in between. In DNA, the CDR3 is TGTGCCACCAGGCTATACAATGAGCAGTTCTTC. Translated, it gives CATRLYNEQFF.

This clonotype was detected many times. The DNA for the CDR3 is TGTGCCAGCAGCTCCCCAGCCTACGAGCAGTACTTC. Residues: CASSSPAYEQYF. This sequence joins TRBV28 and TRBJ2-7; D is unresolved. Trimming shortened V by 6 bases and J by 2 bases, and 8 bases separated the two germline ends. The germline V gene has CDR1 MDHEN and CDR2 SYDVKM. This CDR3 region has 12 residues.

This clonotype appeared a few times. The chain combines TRBV5-5 with TRBJ2-5; D unresolved. The germline V gene has CDR1 SGHKS and CDR2 YYEKEE (reference sequence). CDR3 size: 12 residues. The ends were cut back, 4 bases at V and 5 bases at J, with 9 bases in the middle. CDR3 bases: TGTGCCAGCAGCCTGAACACCGAGACCCAGTACTTC. Translation: CASSLNTETQYF.

In its sample, this clonotype was seen many times. The chain joins TRBV25-1 to TRBJ2-7, with D possibly TRBD2 on 5 matching bases. This CDR3 comprises 18 residues. Between the trimmed V and J ends, which lost 5 bases and 5 bases, there was a span of 28 bases. Looked up from germline, CDR1 is MGHDK and CDR2 is SYGVNS. The CDR3 coding sequence is TGTGCCAGCAGTCCGACTCTAAAATCTGACTACTCACGAGACGAGCAGTACTTC. This encodes CASSPTLKSDYSRDEQYF.

This clonotype showed up many times. The junction does not match germline at one end; this may be a read error. V gene TRBV6-5 combines with J gene TRBJ2-6, with a tentative D call TRBD1 (5 bases). The CDR3 extends over 14 amino acids. Germline assignment: CDR1 MNHEY and CDR2 SVGAGI. This CDR3 reads CASSDRSGANVLIF. In DNA form, the CDR3 reads TGTGCCAGCAGTGACCGCTCTGGGGCCAACGTCCTGATTTTC.

Ten or more counts support this clonotype. V is TRBV5-1 and J is TRBJ1-1; D remains ambiguous. CDR3 length: 13 residues. Trimming took off 3 bases at V and 1 base at J, with 7 bases between the two ends. Germline V gene lookup returns CDR1 SGHRS and CDR2 YFSETQ. The CDR3 reads CASSSRENTEAFF. CDR3 nucleotides: TGCGCCAGCAGCTCCCGGGAGAACACTGAAGCTTTCTTT.